These T cell receptor beta chains were read from a single sample in a study of cytomegalovirus exposure and HLA in healthy donors. Assay: immunoSEQ multiplex PCR; the TCRdb copy retains only in-frame clones and omits some. The data contain about 180,000 clones, 77% of them seen just once; the ten biggest clones take up 1.4% to 1.5%. The sample comprised PBMCs. The receptors here all came from a man between 18 and 35 years old in good health and CMV-seronegative. The CDR3 runs from the conserved cysteine through the conserved F or W. A D gene is named only where the DNA matches it firmly. The size entry is marked missing in some rows and otherwise reads once, few, many or a size class.

>-|TRBV7-9|once|TRBJ2-7
TGTGCCAGCAGCGCAACCGGGACCGAACCCGGGTGGGGGGACGAGCAGTACTTC
CASSATGTEPGWGDEQYF
>-|TRBV30|-|TRBJ1-1
TGTGCCTGGAGTCGAGACAGTCTGAACACTGAAGCTTTCTTT
CAWSRDSLNTEAFF
>TRBD2|TRBV7-2|-|TRBJ2-1
TGTGCCAGCAGCTTAGGGGAACAACGCGGGGGGGCGTCCTACAATGAGCAGTTCTTC
CASSLGEQRGGASYNEQFF
>-|TRBV4-2|-|TRBJ1-2
TGTGCCAGCAGCCACGGGGAGGTTAATGGCTACACCTTC
CASSHGEVNGYTF
>-|TRBV7-2|-|TRBJ1-6
TGTGCCAGCAGCTTAGACTTGACCCCAGGATCACCCCTCCACTTT
CASSLDLTPGSPLHF
>TRBD2|TRBV7-9|once|TRBJ2-3
TGTGCCAGCAGCTTTGGTTTGGGAGGGAAGACAGATACGCAGTATTTT
CASSFGLGGKTDTQYF
>TRBD2|TRBV7-8|-|TRBJ2-1
TGTGCCAGCAGCTTTTCCGGACTAGCGGGAGGCTACAATGAGCAGTTCTTC
CASSFSGLAGGYNEQFF
>-|TRBV6-5|-|TRBJ1-2
TGTGCCAGCACCAACGGGGGGTATGGCTACACCTTC
CASTNGGYGYTF
>-|TRBV19|-|TRBJ2-4
TGTGCCAGTAGTATAGTGGGAGAATCGGGAAACATTCAGTACTTC
CASSIVGESGNIQYF
>-|TRBV25-1|once|TRBJ2-7
TGTGCCAGCAGTCGCGCCTCGCTAAGCTCCTACGAGCAGTACTTC
CASSRASLSSYEQYF
>-|TRBV28|-|TRBJ1-5
TGTGCCAGCAGTTTATTAAGGGGAGGGAGTCAGCCCCAGCATTTT
CASSLLRGGSQPQHF
>TRBD2|TRBV7-6|-|TRBJ2-3
TGTGCCAGCAGCTCCGCCGGGGGACTAGCGGGAGCGGAAGATACGCAGTATTTT
CASSSAGGLAGAEDTQYF
>-|TRBV6-1|-|TRBJ2-2
TGTGCCAGCAGTGCCACTGATACCGGGGAGCTGTTTTTT
CASSATDTGELFF
>-|TRBV14|-|TRBJ2-2
TGTGCCAGCAGCCCTTGGAGGAGCGGGGAGCTGTTTTTT
CASSPWRSGELFF
>-|TRBV7-2|-|TRBJ1-1
TGTGCCAGCAGCTTAGGGGGTTTGGGAGGCAGCAAAGCTTTCTTT
CASSLGGLGGSKAFF
>TRBD2|TRBV5-1|-|TRBJ2-3
TGCGCCAGCAGCCCCTCTTCTAGCGGACGCTACACAGATACGCAGTATTTT
CASSPSSSGRYTDTQYF
>-|TRBV7-2|-|TRBJ1-6
TGTGCCAGCAGCCCATCGCAGGGGAACTCCTATAATTCACCCCTCCACTTT
CASSPSQGNSYNSPLHF
>-|TRBV4-3|few|TRBJ1-2
TGCGCCAGCAGCCAAGATCGGGGGGCGGAGGATGGCTACACCTTC
CASSQDRGAEDGYTF
>TRBD1|TRBV19|few|TRBJ1-3
TGTGCCAGTAGCGGGGGACAGTTCTTTGGAAACACCATATATTTT
CASSGGQFFGNTIYF
>TRBD1|TRBV19|few|TRBJ1-3
TGTGCCAGTAGTAGCCCGACAGGGAAGGGCACCATATATTTT
CASSSPTGKGTIYF
>TRBD2|TRBV4-2|once|TRBJ2-3
TGTGCCAGCAGCCGAGAGTTAGCGGGGTCGGAAGGGGATACGCAGTATTTT
CASSRELAGSEGDTQYF
>-|TRBV25-1|-|TRBJ2-3
TGTGCCAGCAGTGAATGGGGGCTCGCAGATACGCAGTATTTT
CASSEWGLADTQYF
>-|TRBV5-5|-|TRBJ1-2
TGTGCCAGCAGCTTAAGGGGGGGATCGGACTATGGCTACACCTTC
CASSLRGGSDYGYTF
>TRBD2|TRBV5-1|few|TRBJ2-3
TGCGCCAGCAGCTTGGGGCGGGGGGGCCCCGATACGCAGTATTTT
CASSLGRGGPDTQYF
>TRBD2|TRBV5-1|-|TRBJ2-1
TGCGCCAGCAGCTTTGGGACTAGCGGGAGTAAGTACAATGAGCAGTTCTTC
CASSFGTSGSKYNEQFF
>TRBD1|TRBV9|-|TRBJ2-7
TGTGCCAGCAGCGTAGAGGGGGCAGGGGACTACGAGCAGTACTTC
CASSVEGAGDYEQYF
>-|TRBV7-9|-|TRBJ2-7
TGTGCCAGCAGAGGGGTCTACGAGCAGTACTTC
CASRGVYEQYF
>-|TRBV9|once|TRBJ2-3
TGTGCCAGCACCCAAGGGGGAGGGGTTACAGATACGCAGTATTTT
CASTQGGGVTDTQYF
>TRBD2|TRBV11-3|once|TRBJ2-5
TGTGCCAGCAGCCTGGGAGGGTTTGGGGAGACCCAGTACTTC
CASSLGGFGETQYF
>TRBD2|TRBV27|-|TRBJ2-3
TGTGCCAGCAGCCCACTAGCGGGGGGTCTGGATACGCAGTATTTT
CASSPLAGGLDTQYF
>-|TRBV9|-|TRBJ2-2
TGTGCCAGCAGCGTAGAGGTGGGGTGGGGGCGAAACACCGGGGAGCTGTTTTTT
CASSVEVGWGRNTGELFF
>-|TRBV19|-|TRBJ1-3
TGTGCCAGTAGTCAGGGCAGGGGAGGAAACACCATATATTTT
CASSQGRGGNTIYF
>TRBD1|TRBV13|-|TRBJ2-1
TGTGCCAGCAGCAGTGACAGGGCCTTCTACAATGAGCAGTTCTTC
CASSSDRAFYNEQFF
>TRBD1|TRBV2|-|TRBJ1-6
TGTGCCAGCAGCCCATCCGGGACAGGGGCTTTCTTTAGTAATTCACCCCTCCACTTT
CASSPSGTGAFFSNSPLHF
>-|TRBV30|-|TRBJ1-1
TGTGCCTGGAGTGTATGGGGGGTGAACACTGAAGCTTTCTTT
CAWSVWGVNTEAFF
>TRBD1|TRBV4-3|once|TRBJ2-2
TGCGCCAGCAGGGGACAGTCCCACACCGGGGAGCTGTTTTTT
CASRGQSHTGELFF
>TRBD2|TRBV19|-|TRBJ2-2
TGTGCCAGTAGGCTCGCTAGCGGGAGCGCGAACACCGGGGAGCTGTTTTTT
CASRLASGSANTGELFF
>-|TRBV25-1|-|TRBJ2-1
TGTGCCAGCAGTGATTTGAGAGTTCTGACTTACAATGAGCAGTTCTTC
CASSDLRVLTYNEQFF
>-|TRBV5-1|few|TRBJ1-1
TGCGCCAGCAGCTTGGAGGGCGGGGGGGCGGTGGATGGGACTGAAGCTTTCTTT
CASSLEGGGAVDGTEAFF
>-|TRBV7-9|-|TRBJ1-1
TGTGCCAGCAGCTTATCCCGGGGGTTGGCTTTCTTT
CASSLSRGLAFF
>TRBD2|TRBV9|-|TRBJ2-7
TGTGCCAGCAGCCCTACGGCGGGGGGACTAACCTACGAGCAGTACTTC
CASSPTAGGLTYEQYF
>-|TRBV30|-|TRBJ2-6
TGTGCCTGGAGACCTCAGGGTCCGACCCGCTCGGCCAACGTCCTGACTTTC
CAWRPQGPTRSANVLTF
>-|TRBV30|-|TRBJ1-5
TGTGCCTGGAGTGTACAGGGAATAGGTTTGCACAATCAGCCCCAGCATTTT
CAWSVQGIGLHNQPQHF
>TRBD1|TRBV7-2|-|TRBJ2-1
TGTGCCAGCAGCCCGGGACAGACCGAGCAGTTCTTC
CASSPGQTEQFF
>-|TRBV11-3|-|TRBJ2-4
TGTGCCAGCAGCTTAAGGGAGGCCAAAAACATTCAGTACTTC
CASSLREAKNIQYF
>-|TRBV18|-|TRBJ2-5
TGTGCCAGCTCACCGCGACTCCAAGAGACCCAGTACTTC
CASSPRLQETQYF
>TRBD1|TRBV12-5|-|TRBJ2-7
TGTGCTAGTGGTTTCATTGCTGGGACAGGGGTATACGAGCAGTACTTC
CASGFIAGTGVYEQYF